This is a list of T cell receptor beta chains from one sample in a study of response to subunit inactivated influenza vaccine. TCRdb itself ran the RT-PCR reads through MiXCR, one entry per CDR3 protein. The sample holds around 600,000 distinct CDR3 sequences, about 11% seen once. The data also belong to a second study, concerning T cells expressing NK-cell markers.

The starting material was PBMCs from blood, obtained on the day of vaccination. The receptors shown here come from a man aged 45-65 years who received an inactivated influenza vaccine. Each CDR3 is given with its conserved first and last residue. D genes are given only for firm matches. Part of the rows lack a size; the others show once, few, many or a class for expanded clones.

clone size,D gene,V gene,J gene,CDR3 DNA,CDR3 protein
few,TRBD2,TRBV30,TRBJ2-4,TGTGCCTGGAGTGAGGGAGGGGACTACTTCAAAAACATTCAGTACTTC,CAWSEGGDYFKNIQYF
few,NA,TRBV20-1,TRBJ2-3,TGCAGTGCACCACAGGGAACAGATACGCAGTATTTT,CSAPQGTDTQYF
few,TRBD1,TRBV3-1,TRBJ2-7,TGTGCCAGCAGCCTTGGCCGGACAGGAATCCTCGAGCAGTACTTC,CASSLGRTGILEQYF
NA,NA,TRBV20-1,TRBJ2-6,TGCAGTGCTAGAGATAGGGGCAGGGCGGCTTCTGGGGCCAACGTCCTGACTTTC,CSARDRGRAASGANVLTF
NA,TRBD2,TRBV5-1,TRBJ2-1,TGCGCCAGCAGCTGGGGACTAGCGGGAGGGGCTAGCTCCTACAATGAGCAGTTCTTC,CASSWGLAGGASSYNEQFF
many,TRBD1,TRBV12-3/TRBV12-4,TRBJ1-1,TGTGCCTCAATGGGGACAGCGAACACTGAAGCTTTCTTT,CASMGTANTEAFF
many,NA,TRBV15,TRBJ2-7,TGTGCCACCAGCAGGGGTGGGGGTACCTACGAGCAGTACTTC,CATSRGGGTYEQYF
many,NA,TRBV7-6,TRBJ2-7,TGTGCCAGCAGCCTTCTACAGGGCTGGGTTGATGAGCAGTACTTC,CASSLLQGWVDEQYF
NA,NA,TRBV7-9,TRBJ2-1,TGTGCCAGCAGCTTGGAGCTTAGCGGTGAGCAGTTCTTC,CASSLELSGEQFF
NA,NA,TRBV4-3,TRBJ1-5,TGCGCCAGCAGCCAAGCAACAGGTGGCAATCAGCCCCAGCATTTT,CASSQATGGNQPQHF
few,TRBD2,TRBV20-1,TRBJ2-1,TGCAGTGCTAACATACCTGAGCGGGGGTTGTTCTTC,CSANIPERGLFF
few,TRBD2,TRBV6-1,TRBJ2-1,TGTGCCAGCATTGAGCGGGGATCCTACAATGAGCAGTTCTTC,CASIERGSYNEQFF
NA,TRBD2,TRBV7-9,TRBJ2-5,TGTGCCAGCAAATCGGCTAGCGGTAACCAAGAGACCCAGTACTTC,CASKSASGNQETQYF
NA,TRBD1,TRBV20-1,TRBJ2-5,TGCAGTGCTAGAGTGGACAGGGGGTACCAAGAGACCCAGTACTTC,CSARVDRGYQETQYF
NA,TRBD1,TRBV4-1,TRBJ1-2,TGCGCCAGCTGGAGCCTACAGGGGGCCTATGGCTACACCTTC,CASWSLQGAYGYTF
NA,NA,TRBV12-3/TRBV12-4,TRBJ2-2,TGTGCCAGCAGTTTACAGGGTACCGAGGGCGGGGAGCTGTTTTTT,CASSLQGTEGGELFF
once,TRBD2,TRBV20-1,TRBJ2-2,TGCAGTGCTAGAGCTCCAGGCGGGACTAGCGGTTACACCGGGGAGCTGTTTTTT,CSARAPGGTSGYTGELFF
many,NA,TRBV3-1,TRBJ2-5,TGTGCCAGCAGTCTTCGAGGGGAAGAGACCCAGTACTTC,CASSLRGEETQYF
NA,NA,TRBV7-2,TRBJ2-1,TGTGCCAGCAGACCCGGGGGAACCTACAATGAGCAGTTCTTC,CASRPGGTYNEQFF
many,NA,TRBV20-1,TRBJ2-3,TGCAGTGCTGACCCTAGGGGTTTCGGCACAGATACGCAGTATTTT,CSADPRGFGTDTQYF
few,NA,TRBV9,TRBJ2-5,TGTGCCAGCAGCGTAGACACGTACCAAGAGACCCAGTACTTC,CASSVDTYQETQYF
NA,NA,TRBV12-3/TRBV12-4,TRBJ1-5,TGTGCCAGCACCCTGGGGGGAAGAGGGCAGCCCCAGCATTTT,CASTLGGRGQPQHF
NA,NA,TRBV15,TRBJ2-7,TGTGCCACCAGCAGAGATGGTTACGAGCAGTACTTC,CATSRDGYEQYF
NA,TRBD1,TRBV28,TRBJ2-3,TGTGCCAGTGACAGGGGAGGTCGCACAGATACGCAGTATTTT,CASDRGGRTDTQYF
NA,NA,TRBV29-1,TRBJ2-7,TGCAGCGTTGGTCAGGGGGAGGTGGGCGAGCAATACTTC,CSVGQGEVGEQYF
few,NA,TRBV10-3,TRBJ1-1,TGTGCCATCAGCTCACCTCACTCTAACACTGAAGCTTTCTTT,CAISSPHSNTEAFF
few,TRBD1,TRBV29-1,TRBJ2-1,TGCAGCGTTGAGACAGGGGTATGGTTCTTC,CSVETGVWFF
NA,NA,TRBV6-2/TRBV6-3,TRBJ2-7,TGTGCCAGCAGTCTCGTTCTGTTCCGCTTCTCCTACGAGCAGTACTTC,CASSLVLFRFSYEQYF
few,NA,TRBV7-9,TRBJ1-2,TGTGCCAGCAGCTTAGACCGGCAGAAATATGGCTACACCTTC,CASSLDRQKYGYTF
many,TRBD2,TRBV5-8,TRBJ2-7,TGTGCCAGCAGCTTGGGAGCGGGAGAAGGGGACGAGCAGTACTTC,CASSLGAGEGDEQYF
NA,NA,TRBV5-1,TRBJ1-2,TGCGCCAGCAGCTTGGGTCCGGGGCGCGACTATGGCTACACCTTC,CASSLGPGRDYGYTF
few,TRBD2,TRBV6-1,TRBJ2-3,TGTGCCAGCAGACCCAGCGGGGGCCGCACAGATACGCAGTATTTT,CASRPSGGRTDTQYF